These 22 T cell receptor beta chains share one sample of origin, sequenced in a study of cytomegalovirus exposure and HLA in healthy donors. This PCR relied on a set of 60 Vbeta primers and 13 Jbeta primers. Measured with immunoSEQ multiplex PCR; TCRdb has only the in-frame clones, and not every one. The sample has 130,000 to 150,000 clones, roughly three quarters seen once. Material for sequencing was PBMCs. These receptors were obtained from a woman aged 40 to 50 in good health and CMV-seronegative.

The J gene is TRBJ1-1, the V gene TRBV19; D gene unclear. The germline V gene has CDR1 LNHDA and CDR2 SQIVND (reference sequence). This CDR3 region has 15 residues. Trimming pared 7 bases from V and 3 bases from J, leaving 18 bases between. The CDR3 coding sequence is TGTGCCAGTATTTTATCGTCTCAAACGGACACTGAAGCTTTCTTT. This codes for CASILSSQTDTEAFF.

V and J are TRBV19 and TRBJ1-2; 10 positions agree with TRBD1. After removal of 7 bases from V and 2 bases from J, the junction contained 4 bases not matched to a gene. Germline CDR1 is LNHDA and CDR2 is SQIVND (reference sequence). This CDR3 region has 14 residues. DNA of the CDR3: TGTGCCAGTACCCAGGGACAGGGGAACTATGGCTACACCTTC. Residues: CASTQGQGNYGYTF.

The chain has TRBV6-5 and TRBJ2-3; D gene unclear. The ends were cut back, 0 bases at V and 2 bases at J, with 6 bases in the middle. The germline gives CDR1 MNHEY, CDR2 SVGAGI. The length of the CDR3 is 14 residues. The CDR3 region has the DNA TGTGCCAGCAGTTACTCCCATTCCACAGATACGCAGTATTTT. Encoded protein: CASSYSHSTDTQYF.

Comment on this clone: Other DNA sequences in this sample translate to the same CDR3. The chain is built from TRBV2 and TRBJ2-7; D remains ambiguous. Germline assignment: CDR1 SNHLY and CDR2 FYNNEI. Between the trimmed V and J ends, which lost 6 bases and 0 bases, there was a span of 6 bases. CDR3 size: 12 residues. CDR3 protein: CASSPSSYEQYF. DNA for the CDR3: TGTGCCAGCAGCCCTAGCTCCTACGAGCAGTACTTC.

Comment on this clone: The junction shows a germline mismatch at one end, possibly a read error. The chain joins TRBV29-1 to TRBJ2-5, with 7 bases identical to TRBD2. Germline loops: CDR1 SQVTM, CDR2 ANQGSEA. The CDR3 loop spans 13 amino acids. CDR3 sequence: CSVTRWEGGLKDF. The CDR3 bases are TGCAGCGTCACCAGGTGGGAGGGAGGGTTAAAGGACTTC.

This clone came up a few times. This chain connects TRBV5-1 to TRBJ1-1; 7 bases agree with TRBD1. Looked up from germline, CDR1 is SGHRS and CDR2 is YFSETQ. The CDR3 spans 14 residues. J lost 3 bases, V lost 0 bases, and 2 bases had no gene match. CDR3 loop: CASSLGQGHTEAFF. The CDR3 DNA is TGCGCCAGCAGCTTGGGACAGGGCCACACTGAAGCTTTCTTT.

This clone occurred once. The rearrangement links TRBV27 to TRBJ2-7; TRBD2 is a possible D gene (6 bases). Germline-derived CDR1 and CDR2 are MNHEY and SMNVEV (reference sequence). This CDR3 comprises 14 residues. The germline V and J ends were trimmed by 7 bases and 3 bases, with 16 bases remaining between them. For the CDR3, the DNA is TGTGCCAGCACCTACTCGGGAGAGCACTACGAGCAGTACTTC. This gives the protein CASTYSGEHYEQYF.

This clone appeared once. This sequence joins TRBV5-1 and TRBJ1-1; maybe TRBD1 (6 bases). Looked up from germline, CDR1 is SGHRS and CDR2 is YFSETQ. The ends were cut back, 0 bases at V and 0 bases at J, with 12 bases in the middle. The CDR3 sequence is 16 residues long. CDR3: CASSLDPQGLNTEAFF. The CDR3 DNA sequence: TGCGCCAGCAGCTTGGACCCGCAGGGGTTGAACACTGAAGCTTTCTTT.

This chain connects TRBV7-9 to TRBJ2-1; 9 positions match TRBD2. This CDR3 has 16 amino acids. Germline V CDR1 and CDR2: SEHNR, FQNEAQ (reference sequence). V dropped 1 base and J dropped 6; count of bases not matched to a gene: 7. This CDR3 reads CASSLEGRGGLNEQFF. The CDR3 DNA reads TGTGCCAGCAGCTTAGAGGGGCGGGGGGGCCTCAATGAGCAGTTCTTC.

V and J are TRBV7-9 and TRBJ2-7, with D perhaps TRBD2 (5 bases). The germline V gene has CDR1 SEHNR and CDR2 FQNEAQ (reference sequence). The CDR3 length is 13 residues. Trimming shortened V by 7 bases and J by 3 bases, and 13 bases separated the two germline ends. The CDR3 sequence is CASTPVGDYEQYF. DNA for the CDR3: TGTGCCAGCACCCCTGTGGGAGACTACGAGCAGTACTTC.

This clone was seen only a few times. V gene TRBV27 combines with J gene TRBJ2-1, with D possibly being TRBD2 (5 bases). Germline V lookup: CDR1 MNHEY, CDR2 SMNVEV (reference sequence). The CDR3 consists of 15 residues. With 0 bases removed from V and 9 bases from J, the gap between germline ends came to 15 bases. CDR3 protein: CASSLSPDPSGEQFF. The CDR3 DNA sequence: TGTGCCAGCAGTTTATCCCCTGACCCCAGCGGTGAGCAGTTCTTC.

This chain joins TRBV27 and TRBJ2-1; D is ambiguous. From germline, CDR1 is MNHEY and CDR2 SMNVEV (reference sequence). V lost 8 bases to trimming and J lost 0 bases, with 8 bases between them. This CDR3 spans 13 amino acids. The CDR3 here is CASRPSSYNEQFF. CDR3 in DNA: TGTGCCAGCCGCCCCAGCTCCTACAATGAGCAGTTCTTC.

The J gene is TRBJ2-7, the V gene TRBV4-1; 8 bases align to TRBD2. Trimming cost V 1 base and J 2 bases; bases outside gene matches: 7. The CDR3 sequence is 16 residues long. Per germline, CDR1 MGHRA and CDR2 YSYEKL. The CDR3 DNA is TGCGCCAGCAGCCAAGGGGGTGGCGGGGGGCCCTACGAGCAGTACTTC. Residues: CASSQGGGGGPYEQYF.

This clone was recorded once. The chain joins TRBV7-9 to TRBJ2-5, with TRBD1 matching over 9 bases. This CDR3 is built from 16 residues. The germline V gene encodes CDR1 SEHNR and CDR2 FQNEAQ (reference sequence). Losses at the gene ends were 1 base for V and 4 bases for J; bases not matched to a gene: 7. CDR3 residues: CASSLDPGQGRETQYF. As DNA, the CDR3 is TGTGCCAGCAGCTTAGACCCCGGACAGGGGAGAGAGACCCAGTACTTC.

This chain joins TRBV19 and TRBJ1-1; the D gene is possibly TRBD1 (5 bases). This CDR3 region has 16 residues. V was pared by 3 bases and J by 6 bases, with 20 bases between. Germline CDR1 is LNHDA and CDR2 is SQIVND (reference sequence). CDR3 coding DNA: TGTGCCAGTAGTATTGGGTCTGACAGACATTTCTCTGAAGCTTTCTTT. Translating it yields CASSIGSDRHFSEAFF.

The chain joins TRBV11-3 to TRBJ2-1; 7 bases fit TRBD2. V gave up 5 bases and J gave up 1 base; unmatched junction bases: 5. Germline values: CDR1 SGHNT, CDR2 YENEEA. The CDR3 has 15 residues. DNA of the CDR3: TGTGCCAGCAGCACTGGACTAGTGTCCTACAATGAGCAGTTCTTC. Protein: CASSTGLVSYNEQFF. Complete variable domain (other parts from reference TRBV11-3 and TRBJ2-1): EAGVVQSPRYKIIEKKQPVAFWCNPISGHNTLYWYLQNLGQGPELLIRYENEEAVDDSQLPKDRFSAERLKGVDSTLKIQPAELGDSAVYLCASSTGLVSYNEQFFGPGTRLTVL.

Only a few counts were recorded for this clone. This chain connects TRBV6-5 to TRBJ2-7; D may be TRBD2 (5 bases). CDR3 length: 13 residues. Germline CDR1 and CDR2: MNHEY and SVGAGI. V shed 1 base and J shed 5 bases, with 9 bases lying between them. CDR3 residues: CASSYLGEHEQYF. DNA of the CDR3: TGTGCCAGCAGTTACTTGGGAGAACACGAGCAGTACTTC.

Only a few counts were recorded for this clone. V gene TRBV2 combines with J gene TRBJ1-5, with D tentatively TRBD1 (5 bases). Germline V gives CDR1 SNHLY, CDR2 FYNNEI. Trimming cost V 6 bases and J 0 bases, with 9 bases left between them. The length of the CDR3 is 14 residues. The DNA of the CDR3 is TGTGCCAGCAGGACAGAGTATAGCAATCAGCCCCAGCATTTT. This gives the protein CASRTEYSNQPQHF.

The chain recombines TRBV5-1 with TRBJ1-1; 7 bases agree with TRBD1. The trim removed 0 bases at V and 2 bases at J, leaving 4 bases unmatched. Germline values: CDR1 SGHRS, CDR2 YFSETQ. This CDR3 has 15 residues. This chain's CDR3 is CASSLVGTANTEAFF. CDR3 bases: TGCGCCAGCAGCTTGGTCGGGACAGCAAACACTGAAGCTTTCTTT.

This clone has a single count. The chain has TRBV4-1 and TRBJ2-6, with 8 bases aligning to TRBD1. With 4 bases clipped from V and 1 base from J, the junction kept 12 bases outside the gene matches. CDR1 and CDR2 (germline): MGHRA, YSYEKL. The CDR3 is made up of 19 amino acids. CDR3 sequence (DNA): TGCGCCAGCAGCCCTAGACAGGGGCAGGCCCTATCTGGGGCCAACGTCCTGACTTTC. It encodes CASSPRQGQALSGANVLTF.

The J gene is TRBJ2-7, the V gene TRBV5-8, with TRBD1 as a possible D gene (6 bases). The V and J ends lost 1 base and 2 bases respectively, with 10 bases between them. CDR3 length: 14 amino acids. Germline V gene data show CDR1 as SGHTS and CDR2 as YDEGEE. The CDR3 DNA sequence: TGTGCCAGCAGCTTGCAGGGGACCCCCTACGAGCAGTACTTC. It encodes CASSLQGTPYEQYF.

The V gene is TRBV15, the J gene TRBJ1-2; D uncertain. This CDR3 region has 14 residues. The V gene lost 1 base and the J gene lost 4 bases, with 10 bases spanning the gap. Per the germline V gene, CDR1 is LNHNV and CDR2 is YYDKDF (reference sequence). CDR3 sequence reads: CATSRGHQAYGYTF. CDR3 DNA: TGTGCCACCAGCAGAGGGCACCAGGCCTATGGCTACACCTTC.